One sample yielded the 14 T cell receptor beta chains listed below, sequenced in a study of shared clonotypes between healthy human individuals. Sequencing was performed with immunoSEQ multiplex PCR; in TCRdb, only in-frame clones are kept and a portion is missing. The sample comprises more than 2 million clones, over 85% of which are singletons, and roughly 0.13% rests with the top ten. The sequencing sample was made of naive CD4+ T cells sorted from blood. The subset: CD45RA+ positively selected. The receptors were gathered from a man younger than 35 in good health.

The rearrangement joins TRBV4-1 to TRBJ1-1; 7 bases agree with TRBD1. The CDR3 is made up of 16 amino acids. CDR1 is MGHRA and CDR2 is YSYEKL in the germline V gene. Trimming removed 1 base from V and 4 bases from J; junction bases left unmatched: 9. The CDR3 reads CASSQGSLRGRTEAFF. CDR3 bases: TGCGCCAGCAGCCAAGGTTCCCTTAGGGGGCGCACTGAAGCTTTCTTT.

The J gene is TRBJ2-1, the V gene TRBV4-1, with 11 bases identical to TRBD2. Per germline, CDR1 MGHRA and CDR2 YSYEKL. There are 16 residues in the CDR3. Trimming took 4 bases from V and 3 from J; bases not matched to a gene: 5. CDR3 protein: CASSPILAGDYNEQFF. Written as DNA, the CDR3 is TGCGCCAGCAGCCCGATACTAGCGGGAGACTACAATGAGCAGTTCTTC.

CDR3 nucleotide sequence: TGTGCCAGCAGCGTCAATCCCGCGGAGACCCAGTACTTC. Translating gives CASSVNPAETQYF. The chain has TRBV7-2 and TRBJ2-5; no definite D call. Germline loops: CDR1 SGHTA, CDR2 FQGNSA. The CDR3 consists of 13 residues. Trimming took off 5 bases at V and 5 bases at J, with 12 bases between the two ends.

The chain is built from TRBV5-3 and TRBJ1-2; 8 nucleotides agree with TRBD1. TRBV5-3 is reported as an ORF; its role is uncertain. This CDR3 contains 15 residues. The V gene end was trimmed by 4 bases and the J gene end by 0 bases; junction bases not matched to a gene: 5. CDR3 protein: CARSPTGEPNYGYTF. The CDR3 bases are TGTGCCAGAAGCCCGACAGGGGAGCCTAACTATGGCTACACCTTC.

This clone was seen a single time. The chain recombines TRBV5-7 with TRBJ2-2, with D perhaps TRBD2 (6 bases). TRBV5-7 is reported as an ORF; its role is uncertain. Trimming took off 1 base at V and 8 bases at J, with 24 bases between the two ends. CDR3 length: 18 residues. Written as DNA, the CDR3 is TGTGCCAGCAGCTTGAATAGGGAGAAGAGATGGGAGGAAGGGGAGCTGTTTTTT. It is translated as CASSLNREKRWEEGELFF.

The rearrangement joins TRBV23-1 to TRBJ1-5, with D possibly TRBD1 on 5 matching bases. TRBV23-1 is labeled an ORF, and its function is uncertain. Trimming left V 2 bases short and J 7 bases short, with 15 bases between. The CDR3 length is 15 residues. CDR3 nucleotides: TGCGCCAGCAGTCAACCCTGGCAGGGCGGCCAGCCCCAGCATTTT. Protein product: CASSQPWQGGQPQHF.

The rearrangement uses TRBV30 and TRBJ2-7; weak D call: TRBD1 (5 bases). The CDR3 has 12 amino acids. Germline CDR1 and CDR2: GTSNPN and SVGIG (reference sequence). The germline V and J ends were trimmed by 0 bases and 6 bases, with 9 bases remaining between them. Here the CDR3 reads CAWSVQVSEQYF. The CDR3 DNA reads TGTGCCTGGAGTGTACAGGTCAGCGAGCAGTACTTC. The full variable domain, completed using reference TRBV30 and TRBJ2-7, is SQTIHQWPATLVQPVGSPLSLECTVEGTSNPNLYWYRQAAGRGLQLLFYSVGIGQISSEVPQNLSASRPQDRQFILSSKKLLLSDSGFYLCAWSVQVSEQYFGPGTRLTVT.

V usage is TRBV6-1 and J usage is TRBJ2-7; 7 bases align to TRBD1. Germline loops: CDR1 MNHNS, CDR2 SASEGT. The CDR3 covers 15 residues. The V gene end was trimmed by 7 bases and the J gene end by 5 bases; junction bases not matched to a gene: 14. The CDR3, as DNA: TGTGCCAGCACCGACATACAGGGGAGTCGGGACGAGCAGTACTTC. Encoded protein: CASTDIQGSRDEQYF.

The chain uses TRBV7-9 and TRBJ1-1, with 12 bases that match TRBD1. The V and J ends lost 5 bases and 6 bases, in that order; junction bases with no gene match: 10. The V gene's germline CDR1 is SEHNR and CDR2 FQNEAQ (reference sequence). This CDR3 spans 16 amino acids. CDR3 in amino acids: CASSPLGGTGGSEAFF. CDR3 DNA sequence: TGTGCCAGCAGCCCCCTCGGGGGGACAGGGGGCTCTGAAGCTTTCTTT.

This rearrangement joins TRBV30 to TRBJ2-2, with D unresolved. Germline CDR1 reads GTSNPN; CDR2 reads SVGIG (reference sequence). The CDR3 covers 14 residues. V was cut by 5 bases and J by 3 bases, with 13 bases left in between. The CDR3 nucleotides are TGTGCCTGGGGAAGGAACAGCTACACCGGGGAGCTGTTTTTT. Its translation is CAWGRNSYTGELFF.

This chain links TRBV18 with TRBJ1-4; D is perhaps TRBD1 (6 bases). The CDR3 sequence is 14 residues long. The V gene's germline CDR1 is KGHSH and CDR2 LQKENI. V lost 1 base to trimming and J lost 8 bases, with 11 bases between them. CDR3 loop: CASSPQGVGEKLFF. CDR3 coding DNA: TGTGCCAGCTCACCACAGGGGGTAGGCGAAAAACTGTTTTTT.

The CDR3 protein is CSARSAGDTQYF. The CDR3 DNA reads as TGCAGCGCCCGGAGTGCGGGAGATACGCAGTATTTT. This rearrangement joins TRBV29-1 to TRBJ2-3; possible D gene TRBD2, 5 bases. CDR1 SQVTM and CDR2 ANQGSEA come from the germline V gene. V was shortened by 7 bases and J by 5 bases, with 13 bases between the two germline ends. This CDR3 is built from 12 residues.

Points on this clone: This specimen includes other DNA sequences encoding the same CDR3. This sequence joins TRBV30 and TRBJ1-2, with 9 nucleotides matching TRBD1. Germline trimming cut 2 bases from V and 3 bases from J; bases unmatched to any gene: 1. Germline values: CDR1 GTSNPN, CDR2 SVGIG (reference sequence). The CDR3 consists of 13 residues. In DNA, the CDR3 is TGTGCCTGGAGTACAGGGGGCGACTATGGCTACACCTTC. Protein sequence: CAWSTGGDYGYTF.

The chain uses TRBV27 and TRBJ1-3; D is unclear. Trimming took 5 bases from V and 0 from J, leaving 8 bases between them. Germline V CDR1 and CDR2: MNHEY, SMNVEV (reference sequence). This CDR3 is built from 14 residues. CDR3 residues: CASSRAPSGNTIYF. In DNA form, the CDR3 reads TGTGCCAGCAGTCGAGCCCCCTCTGGAAACACCATATATTTT.